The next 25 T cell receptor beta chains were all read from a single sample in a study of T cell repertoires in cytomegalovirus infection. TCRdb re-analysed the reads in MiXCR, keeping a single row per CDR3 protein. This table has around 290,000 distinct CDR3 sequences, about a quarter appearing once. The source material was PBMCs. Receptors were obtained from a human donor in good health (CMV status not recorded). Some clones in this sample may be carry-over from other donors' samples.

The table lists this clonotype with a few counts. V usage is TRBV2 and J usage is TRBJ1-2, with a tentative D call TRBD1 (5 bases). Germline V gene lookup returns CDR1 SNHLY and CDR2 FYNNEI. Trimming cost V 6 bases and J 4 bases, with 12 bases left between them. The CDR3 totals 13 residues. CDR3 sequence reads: CASSAGTSYGYTF. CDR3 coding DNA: TGTGCCAGCAGCGCCGGGACGAGCTATGGCTACACCTTC.

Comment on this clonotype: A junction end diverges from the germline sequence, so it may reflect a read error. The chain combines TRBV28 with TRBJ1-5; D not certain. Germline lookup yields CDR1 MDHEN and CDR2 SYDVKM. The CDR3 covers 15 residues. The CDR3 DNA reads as TGTGCCAGCAGTTTAGCCGGACGCAACAATCAGCCCCAGAATTTT. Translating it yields CASSLAGRNNQPQNF.

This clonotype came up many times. The CDR3 DNA is TGTGCCAGCAGTTTTGGGGTGGATGGCTACACCTTC. Translation gives CASSFGVDGYTF. V usage is TRBV28 and J usage is TRBJ1-2; D is unresolved. CDR1 and CDR2 from the germline V gene are MDHEN and SYDVKM. V lost 3 bases and J 6 bases, leaving 8 bases between the germline ends. The CDR3 is 12 amino acids.

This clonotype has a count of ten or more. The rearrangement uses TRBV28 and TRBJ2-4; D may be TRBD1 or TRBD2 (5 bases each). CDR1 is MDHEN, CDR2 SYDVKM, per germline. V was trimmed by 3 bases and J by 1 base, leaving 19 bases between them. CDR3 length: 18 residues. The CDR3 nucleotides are TGTGCCAGCAGTTTCTGGGCAGGGAGAAAGGTGGCCAAAAACATTCAGTACTTC. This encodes CASSFWAGRKVAKNIQYF.

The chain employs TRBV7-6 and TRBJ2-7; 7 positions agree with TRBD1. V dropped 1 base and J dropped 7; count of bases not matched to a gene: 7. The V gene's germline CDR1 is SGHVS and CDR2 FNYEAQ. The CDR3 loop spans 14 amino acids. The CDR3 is CASSLETGANEQYF. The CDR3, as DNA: TGTGCCAGCAGCTTAGAAACAGGGGCAAATGAGCAGTACTTC.

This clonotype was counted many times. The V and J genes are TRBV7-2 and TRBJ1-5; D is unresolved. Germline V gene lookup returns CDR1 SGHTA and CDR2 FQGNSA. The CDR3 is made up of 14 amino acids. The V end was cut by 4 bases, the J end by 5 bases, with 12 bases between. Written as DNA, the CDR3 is TGTGCCAGCAGCTCCCCGGACCCCTATCAGCCCCAGCATTTT. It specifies CASSSPDPYQPQHF.

CDR3 bases: TGTGCCAGCAGTTTGGACAAGTCCTACGAGCAGTACTTC. Translation: CASSLDKSYEQYF. The chain has TRBV28 and TRBJ2-7; D is possibly TRBD1 (5 bases). V was cut by 3 bases and J by 1 base, with 7 bases left in between. Germline assignment: CDR1 MDHEN and CDR2 SYDVKM. CDR3 length: 13 amino acids.

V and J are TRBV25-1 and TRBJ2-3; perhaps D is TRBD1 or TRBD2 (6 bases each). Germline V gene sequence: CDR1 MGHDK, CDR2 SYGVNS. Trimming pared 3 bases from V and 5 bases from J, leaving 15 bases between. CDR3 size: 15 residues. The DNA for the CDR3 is TGTGCCAGCAGTGAGGCCCCCGGGGGCCAAGATACGCAGTATTTT. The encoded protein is CASSEAPGGQDTQYF.

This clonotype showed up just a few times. The CDR3 sequence is CASSELGRSYEQYF. The CDR3 nucleotides are TGCGCCAGCAGTGAATTGGGCCGCTCCTACGAGCAGTACTTC. The chain has TRBV10-1 and TRBJ2-7; D gene unclear. CDR3 length equals 14 residues. The ends were cut back, 3 bases at V and 0 bases at J, with 9 bases in the middle. Germline V gene sequence: CDR1 WNHNN, CDR2 SYGVQD (reference sequence).

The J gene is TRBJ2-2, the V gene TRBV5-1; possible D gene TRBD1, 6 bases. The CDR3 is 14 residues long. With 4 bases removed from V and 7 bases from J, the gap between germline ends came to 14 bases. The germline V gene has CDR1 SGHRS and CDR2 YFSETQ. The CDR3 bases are TGCGCCAGCAGCGCAGCCCAGGGGTACGGGGAGCTGTTTTTT. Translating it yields CASSAAQGYGELFF.

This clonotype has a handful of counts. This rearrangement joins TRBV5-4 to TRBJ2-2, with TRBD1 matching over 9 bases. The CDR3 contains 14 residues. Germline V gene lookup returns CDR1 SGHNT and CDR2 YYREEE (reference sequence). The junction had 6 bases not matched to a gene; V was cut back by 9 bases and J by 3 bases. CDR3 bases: TGTGCCACCAGACGGACAGGGGACACCGGGGAGCTGTTTTTT. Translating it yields CATRRTGDTGELFF.

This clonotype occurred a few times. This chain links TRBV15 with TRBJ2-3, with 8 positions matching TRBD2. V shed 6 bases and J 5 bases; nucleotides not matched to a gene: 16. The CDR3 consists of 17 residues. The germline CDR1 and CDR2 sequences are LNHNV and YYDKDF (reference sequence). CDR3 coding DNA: TGTGCCACCAGAACCTCCGAGGGGAGCGGGAGTATAGATACGCAGTATTTT. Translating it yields CATRTSEGSGSIDTQYF.

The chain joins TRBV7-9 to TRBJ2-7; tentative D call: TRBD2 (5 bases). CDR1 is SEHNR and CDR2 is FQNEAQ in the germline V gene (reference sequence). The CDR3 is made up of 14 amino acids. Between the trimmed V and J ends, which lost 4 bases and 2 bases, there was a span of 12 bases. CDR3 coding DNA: TGTGCCAGCAGCTCATGGCCGCGGGCCTACGAGCAGTACTTC. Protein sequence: CASSSWPRAYEQYF.

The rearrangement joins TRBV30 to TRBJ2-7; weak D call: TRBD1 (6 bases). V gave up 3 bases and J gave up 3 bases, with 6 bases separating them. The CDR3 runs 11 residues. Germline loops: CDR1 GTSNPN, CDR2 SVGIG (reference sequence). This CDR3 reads CAWRQGYEQYF. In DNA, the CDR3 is TGTGCCTGGAGACAGGGCTACGAGCAGTACTTC.

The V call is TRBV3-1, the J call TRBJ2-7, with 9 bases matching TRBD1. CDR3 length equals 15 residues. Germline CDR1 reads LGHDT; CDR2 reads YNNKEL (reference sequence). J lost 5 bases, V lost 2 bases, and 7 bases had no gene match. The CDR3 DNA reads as TGTGCCAGCAGCCAACTCGGGACAGGGTACCACGAGCAGTACTTC. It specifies CASSQLGTGYHEQYF.

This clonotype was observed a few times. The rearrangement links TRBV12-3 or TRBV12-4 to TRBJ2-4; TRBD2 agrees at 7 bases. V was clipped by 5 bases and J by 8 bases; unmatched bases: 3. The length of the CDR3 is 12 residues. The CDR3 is CASSQGRDIQYF. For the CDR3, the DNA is TGTGCCAGCAGTCAAGGGAGGGACATTCAGTACTTC.

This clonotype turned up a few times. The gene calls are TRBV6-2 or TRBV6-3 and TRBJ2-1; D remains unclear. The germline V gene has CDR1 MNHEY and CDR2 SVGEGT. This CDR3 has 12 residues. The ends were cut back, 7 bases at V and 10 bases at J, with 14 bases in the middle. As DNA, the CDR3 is TGTGCCAGCACCGAACCCGGTCCAGAGCAGTTCTTC. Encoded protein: CASTEPGPEQFF.

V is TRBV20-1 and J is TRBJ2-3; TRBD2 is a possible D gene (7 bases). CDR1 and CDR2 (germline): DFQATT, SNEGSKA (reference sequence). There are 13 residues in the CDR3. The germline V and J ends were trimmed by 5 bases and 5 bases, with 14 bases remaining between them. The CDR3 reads CSAGGGSGDTQYF. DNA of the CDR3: TGCAGTGCTGGCGGGGGCTCGGGAGATACGCAGTATTTT.

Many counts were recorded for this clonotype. CDR3 loop: CASSAGITGELFF. In DNA form, the CDR3 reads TGTGCCAGCAGCGCAGGGATAACCGGGGAGCTGTTTTTT. The chain is built from TRBV7-2 and TRBJ2-2, with D possibly TRBD1 on 5 matching bases. CDR3 length: 13 amino acids. V was clipped by 5 bases and J by 5 bases, with 9 bases between them. The germline gives CDR1 SGHTA, CDR2 FQGNSA.

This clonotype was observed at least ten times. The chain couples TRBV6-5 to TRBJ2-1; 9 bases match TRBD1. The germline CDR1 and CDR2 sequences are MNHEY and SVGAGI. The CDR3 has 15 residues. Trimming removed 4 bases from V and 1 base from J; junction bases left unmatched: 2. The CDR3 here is CASSWDRESYNEQFF. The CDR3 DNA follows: TGTGCCAGCAGTTGGGACAGGGAATCCTACAATGAGCAGTTCTTC.

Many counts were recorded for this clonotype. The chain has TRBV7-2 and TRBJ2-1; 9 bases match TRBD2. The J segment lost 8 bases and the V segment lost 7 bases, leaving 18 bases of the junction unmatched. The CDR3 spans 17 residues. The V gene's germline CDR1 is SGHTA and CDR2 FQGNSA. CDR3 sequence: CASTPGRMGLADHEQFF. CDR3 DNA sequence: TGTGCCAGCACCCCTGGCCGGATGGGACTAGCAGACCATGAGCAGTTCTTC.

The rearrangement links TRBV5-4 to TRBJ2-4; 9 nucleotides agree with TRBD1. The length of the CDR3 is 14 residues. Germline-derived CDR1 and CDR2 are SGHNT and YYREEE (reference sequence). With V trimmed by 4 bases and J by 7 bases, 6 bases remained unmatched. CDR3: CASSSRDRANIQYF. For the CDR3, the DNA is TGTGCCAGCAGCAGCCGGGACAGGGCGAACATTCAGTACTTC.

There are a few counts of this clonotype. The CDR3 bases are TGTGCCAGCAGCTTGGCGGGAAGGGGCGCCTACGAGCAGTACTTC. Amino acids: CASSLAGRGAYEQYF. The rearrangement links TRBV5-4 to TRBJ2-7; the D call may be TRBD1 or TRBD2 (5 bases each). This CDR3 is built from 15 residues. Per germline, CDR1 SGHNT and CDR2 YYREEE (reference sequence). Trimming took off 0 bases at V and 2 bases at J, with 12 bases between the two ends.

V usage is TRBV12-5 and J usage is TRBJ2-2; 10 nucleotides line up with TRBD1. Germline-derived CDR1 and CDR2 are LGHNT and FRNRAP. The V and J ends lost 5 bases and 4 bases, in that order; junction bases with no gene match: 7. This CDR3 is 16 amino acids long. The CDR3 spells CASGGFRTGGTGELFF. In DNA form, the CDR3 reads TGTGCTAGTGGTGGATTCCGGACAGGGGGCACCGGGGAGCTGTTTTTT.

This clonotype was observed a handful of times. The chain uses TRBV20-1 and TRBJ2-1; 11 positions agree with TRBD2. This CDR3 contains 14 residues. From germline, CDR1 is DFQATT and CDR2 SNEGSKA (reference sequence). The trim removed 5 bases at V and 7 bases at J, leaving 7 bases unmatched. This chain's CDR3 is CSAVTSGKLNEQFF. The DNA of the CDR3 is TGCAGTGCTGTGACTAGCGGGAAGCTAAATGAGCAGTTCTTC.